Sequencing of this TCR beta chain was carried out in a study of T cells after posttransplantation cyclophosphamide. Study-wide results and limits: Tissue-infiltrating T cells from skin or gut overlapped little with blood T cells.

This clone came up many times. Its antigen is not identified. Sequencing used immunoSEQ multiplex PCR; TCRdb keeps in-frame clones, though not all of them. The profile covers approximately 6,000 clones, none occurring a single time. Treatment was busulfan-fludarabine conditioning, a marrow graft, and cyclophosphamide on days +3 and +4. Germline-derived CDR1 and CDR2 are SGHVS and FNYEAQ. V was shortened by 1 base and J by 0 bases, with 7 bases between the two germline ends. CDR3 length: 15 amino acids. This clonotype was obtained from a male patient between 55 and 70 years old who received an allogeneic stem cell transplant from a related donor, was CMV-positive, and had no GVHD. Some T cells may have originated in the graft donor. This sequence joins TRBV7-6 and TRBJ1-3, with D perhaps matching TRBD1 (5 bases). Source: PBMCs, taken after allogeneic stem cell transplant with posttransplant cyclophosphamide. The CDR3 DNA reads TGTGCCAGCAGCTTAGTGGGGGGCTCTGGAAACACCATATATTTT. Protein product: CASSLVGGSGNTIYF.